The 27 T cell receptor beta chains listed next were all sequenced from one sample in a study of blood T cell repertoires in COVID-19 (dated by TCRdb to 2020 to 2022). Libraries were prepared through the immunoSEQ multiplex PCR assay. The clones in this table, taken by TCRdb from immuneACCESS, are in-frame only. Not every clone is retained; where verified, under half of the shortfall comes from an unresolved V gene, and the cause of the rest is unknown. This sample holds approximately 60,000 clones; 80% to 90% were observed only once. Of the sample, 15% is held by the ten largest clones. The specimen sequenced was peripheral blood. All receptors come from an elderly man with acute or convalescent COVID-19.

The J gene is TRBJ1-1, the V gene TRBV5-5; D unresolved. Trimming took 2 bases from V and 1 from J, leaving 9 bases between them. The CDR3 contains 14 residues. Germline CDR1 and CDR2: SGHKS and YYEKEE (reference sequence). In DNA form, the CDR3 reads TGTGCCAGCAGCTTCGGGAGGCAGAACACTGAAGCTTTCTTT. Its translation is CASSFGRQNTEAFF.

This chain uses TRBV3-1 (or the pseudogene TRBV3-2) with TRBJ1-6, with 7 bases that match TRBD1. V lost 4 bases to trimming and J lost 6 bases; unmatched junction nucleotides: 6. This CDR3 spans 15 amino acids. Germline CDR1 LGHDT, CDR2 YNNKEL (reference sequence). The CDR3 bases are TGTGCCAGCAGCCCCCGACAGGGTGGTAATTCACCCCTCCACTTT. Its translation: CASSPRQGGNSPLHF.

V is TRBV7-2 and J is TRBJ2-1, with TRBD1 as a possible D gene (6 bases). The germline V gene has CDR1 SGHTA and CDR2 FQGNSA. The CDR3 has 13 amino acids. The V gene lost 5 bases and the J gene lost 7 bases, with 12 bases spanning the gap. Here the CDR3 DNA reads TGTGCCAGCAGCACCTTTCAGGGGAATGAGCAGTTCTTC. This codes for CASSTFQGNEQFF.

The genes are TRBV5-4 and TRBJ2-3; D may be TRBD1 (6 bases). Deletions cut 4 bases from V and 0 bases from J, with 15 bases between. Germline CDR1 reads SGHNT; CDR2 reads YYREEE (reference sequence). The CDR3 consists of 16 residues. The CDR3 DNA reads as TGTGCCAGCAGCCCTGGACAGACCGCTAGCACAGATACGCAGTATTTT. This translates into CASSPGQTASTDTQYF.

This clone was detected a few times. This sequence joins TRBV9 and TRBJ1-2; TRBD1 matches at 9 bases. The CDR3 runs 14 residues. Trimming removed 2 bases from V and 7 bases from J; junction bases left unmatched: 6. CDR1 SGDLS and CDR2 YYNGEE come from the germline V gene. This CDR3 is CASSVRQGVGGYTF. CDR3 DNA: TGTGCCAGCAGCGTCCGACAGGGGGTCGGTGGCTACACCTTC.

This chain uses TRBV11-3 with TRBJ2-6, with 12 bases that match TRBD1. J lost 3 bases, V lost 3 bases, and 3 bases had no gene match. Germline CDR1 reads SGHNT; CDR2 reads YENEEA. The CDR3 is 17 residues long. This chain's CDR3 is CASSLGQGAYGANVLTF. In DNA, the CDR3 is TGTGCCAGCAGCTTGGGACAGGGGGCATATGGGGCCAACGTCCTGACTTTC.

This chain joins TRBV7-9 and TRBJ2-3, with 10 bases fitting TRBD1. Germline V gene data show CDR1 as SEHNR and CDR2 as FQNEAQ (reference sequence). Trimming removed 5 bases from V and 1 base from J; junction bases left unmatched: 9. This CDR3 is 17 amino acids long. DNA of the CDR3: TGTGCCAGCAGCCGGCCGATTGGGACAGGGGGCACAGATACGCAGTATTTT. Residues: CASSRPIGTGGTDTQYF.

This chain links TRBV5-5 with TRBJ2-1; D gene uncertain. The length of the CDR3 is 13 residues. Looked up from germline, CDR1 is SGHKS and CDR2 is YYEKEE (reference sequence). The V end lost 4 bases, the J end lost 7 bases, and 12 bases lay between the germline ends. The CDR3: CASSPIWANEQFF. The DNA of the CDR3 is TGTGCCAGCAGCCCCATCTGGGCGAATGAGCAGTTCTTC.

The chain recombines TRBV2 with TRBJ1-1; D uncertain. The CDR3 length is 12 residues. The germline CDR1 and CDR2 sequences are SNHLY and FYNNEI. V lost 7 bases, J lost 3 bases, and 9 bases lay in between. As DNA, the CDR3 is TGTGCCAGCACGGCAGACTACACTGAAGCTTTCTTT. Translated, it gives CASTADYTEAFF.

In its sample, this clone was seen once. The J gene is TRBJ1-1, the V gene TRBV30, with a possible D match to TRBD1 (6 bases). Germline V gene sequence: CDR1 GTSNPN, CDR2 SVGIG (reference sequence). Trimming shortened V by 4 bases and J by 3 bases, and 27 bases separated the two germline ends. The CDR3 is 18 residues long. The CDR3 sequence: CAWTLHPQGSVGYTEAFF. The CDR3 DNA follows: TGTGCCTGGACTCTACACCCACAGGGTAGCGTAGGGTACACTGAAGCTTTCTTT.

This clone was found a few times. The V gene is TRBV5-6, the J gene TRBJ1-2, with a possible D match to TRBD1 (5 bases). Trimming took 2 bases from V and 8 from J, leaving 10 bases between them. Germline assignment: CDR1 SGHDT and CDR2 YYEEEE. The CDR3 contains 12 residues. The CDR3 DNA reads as TGTGCCAGCAGCTTCTCGCAGGGAGGCTACACCTTC. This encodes CASSFSQGGYTF.

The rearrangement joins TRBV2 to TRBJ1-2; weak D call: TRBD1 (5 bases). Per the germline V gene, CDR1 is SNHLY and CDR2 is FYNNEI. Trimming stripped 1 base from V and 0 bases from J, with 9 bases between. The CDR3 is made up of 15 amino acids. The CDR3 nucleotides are TGTGCCAGCAGTGAAGAGGGGCCTGCTAACTATGGCTACACCTTC. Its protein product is CASSEEGPANYGYTF.

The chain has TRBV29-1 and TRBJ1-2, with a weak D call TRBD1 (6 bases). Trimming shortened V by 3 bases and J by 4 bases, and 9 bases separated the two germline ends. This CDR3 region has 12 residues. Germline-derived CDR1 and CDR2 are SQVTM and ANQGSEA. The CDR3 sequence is CSVDGTSYGYTF. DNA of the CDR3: TGCAGCGTTGACGGGACATCCTATGGCTACACCTTC.

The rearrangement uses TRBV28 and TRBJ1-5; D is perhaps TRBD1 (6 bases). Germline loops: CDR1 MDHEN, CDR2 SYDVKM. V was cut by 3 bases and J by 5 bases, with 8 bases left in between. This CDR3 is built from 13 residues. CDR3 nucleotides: TGTGCCAGCAGTTTCAGGGGCTATCAGCCCCAGCATTTT. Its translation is CASSFRGYQPQHF.

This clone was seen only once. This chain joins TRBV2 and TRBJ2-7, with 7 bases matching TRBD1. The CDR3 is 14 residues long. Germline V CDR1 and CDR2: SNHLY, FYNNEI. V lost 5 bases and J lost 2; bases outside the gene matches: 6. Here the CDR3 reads CASSLQQGPYEQYF. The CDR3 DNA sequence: TGTGCCAGCAGTCTTCAACAGGGGCCCTACGAGCAGTACTTC.

The CDR3: CASSSLPDRGELFF. In DNA, the CDR3 is TGCGCCAGCAGCTCCCTACCCGACAGGGGAGAACTGTTTTTT. The chain couples TRBV5-1 to TRBJ1-4, with TRBD1 identical over 8 bases. CDR3 length: 14 residues. V lost 3 bases to trimming and J lost 12 bases; unmatched junction nucleotides: 10. Per the germline V gene, CDR1 is SGHRS and CDR2 is YFSETQ.

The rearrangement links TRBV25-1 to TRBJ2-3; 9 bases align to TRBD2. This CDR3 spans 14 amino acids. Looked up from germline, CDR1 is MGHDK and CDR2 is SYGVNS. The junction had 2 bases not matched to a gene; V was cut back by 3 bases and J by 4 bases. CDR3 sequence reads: CASSDGGGADTQYF. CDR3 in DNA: TGTGCCAGCAGTGATGGCGGGGGGGCAGATACGCAGTATTTT.

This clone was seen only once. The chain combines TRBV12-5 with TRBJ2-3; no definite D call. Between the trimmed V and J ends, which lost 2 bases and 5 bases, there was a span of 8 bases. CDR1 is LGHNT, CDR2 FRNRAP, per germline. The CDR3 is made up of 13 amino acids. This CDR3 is CASGLTGVDTQYF. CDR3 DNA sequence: TGTGCTAGTGGTTTGACGGGTGTAGATACGCAGTATTTT.

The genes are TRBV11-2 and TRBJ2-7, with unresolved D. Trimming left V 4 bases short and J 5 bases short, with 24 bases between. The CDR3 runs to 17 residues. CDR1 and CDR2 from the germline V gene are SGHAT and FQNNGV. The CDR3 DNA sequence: TGTGCCAGCAGCTCCCGTCGGCGAGGTTCCCGGCTCGACGAGCAGTACTTC. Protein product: CASSSRRRGSRLDEQYF.

The CDR3 nucleotides are TGTGCCAGCAGCTTGGGACAGGGCGGCGGGGAGCTGTTTTTT. Translating gives CASSLGQGGGELFF. The J gene is TRBJ2-2, the V gene TRBV5-4, with 7 bases lining up with TRBD1. The J segment lost 7 bases and the V segment lost 0 bases, leaving 3 bases of the junction unmatched. This CDR3 spans 14 amino acids. Germline V gene data show CDR1 as SGHNT and CDR2 as YYREEE (reference sequence).

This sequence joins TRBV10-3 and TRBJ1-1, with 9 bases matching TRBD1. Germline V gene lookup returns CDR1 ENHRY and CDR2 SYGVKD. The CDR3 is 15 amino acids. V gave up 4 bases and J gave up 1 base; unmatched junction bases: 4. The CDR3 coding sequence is TGTGCCATCAGTGCCCCGGGACAGGGGAACACTGAAGCTTTCTTT. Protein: CAISAPGQGNTEAFF.

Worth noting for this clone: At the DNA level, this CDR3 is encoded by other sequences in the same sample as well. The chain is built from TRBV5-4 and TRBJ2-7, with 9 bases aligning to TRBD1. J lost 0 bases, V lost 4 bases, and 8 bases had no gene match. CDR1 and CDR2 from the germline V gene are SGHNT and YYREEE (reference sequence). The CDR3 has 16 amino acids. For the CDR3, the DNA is TGTGCCAGCAGCCCGCGGACAGGGGAGAGCTCCTACGAGCAGTACTTC. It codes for CASSPRTGESSYEQYF.

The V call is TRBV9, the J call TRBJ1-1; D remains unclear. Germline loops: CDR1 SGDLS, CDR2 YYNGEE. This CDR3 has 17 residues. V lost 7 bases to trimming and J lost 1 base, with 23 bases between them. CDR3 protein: CASPISDTRLSNTEAFF. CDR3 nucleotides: TGTGCCAGCCCTATCTCTGACACTCGCCTATCGAACACTGAAGCTTTCTTT.

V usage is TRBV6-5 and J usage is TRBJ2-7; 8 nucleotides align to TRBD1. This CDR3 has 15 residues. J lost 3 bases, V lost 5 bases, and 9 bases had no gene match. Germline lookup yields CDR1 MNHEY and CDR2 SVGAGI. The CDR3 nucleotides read TGTGCCAGCAGTAGACGACAGGGGATAAACTACGAGCAGTACTTC. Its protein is CASSRRQGINYEQYF.

The DNA of the CDR3 is TGTGCCAGCAGTGCTCAGGGGGCAACCTCTGGAAACACCATATATTTT. Translating gives CASSAQGATSGNTIYF. The genes are TRBV6-1 and TRBJ1-3; 8 positions agree with TRBD1. In germline, CDR1 is MNHNS, CDR2 SASEGT. CDR3 size: 16 residues. Losses at the gene ends were 4 bases for V and 0 bases for J; bases not matched to a gene: 5.

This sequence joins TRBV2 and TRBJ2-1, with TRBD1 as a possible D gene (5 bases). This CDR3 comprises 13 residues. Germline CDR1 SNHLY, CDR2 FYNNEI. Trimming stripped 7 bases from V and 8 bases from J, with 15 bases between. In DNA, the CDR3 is TGTGCCAGCAAACAGGACGCAGCATATGAGCAGTTCTTC. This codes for CASKQDAAYEQFF.

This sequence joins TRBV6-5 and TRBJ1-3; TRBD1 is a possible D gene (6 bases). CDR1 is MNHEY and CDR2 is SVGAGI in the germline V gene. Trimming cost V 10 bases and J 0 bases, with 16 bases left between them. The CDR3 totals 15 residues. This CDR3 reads CATIKDSNSGNTIYF. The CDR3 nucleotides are TGTGCCACCATAAAGGACAGTAACTCTGGAAACACCATATATTTT.